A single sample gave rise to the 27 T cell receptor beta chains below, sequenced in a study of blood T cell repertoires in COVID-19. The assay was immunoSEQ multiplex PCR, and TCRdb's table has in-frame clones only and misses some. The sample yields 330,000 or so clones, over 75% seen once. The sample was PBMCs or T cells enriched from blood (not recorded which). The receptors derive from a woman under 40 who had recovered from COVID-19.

The CDR3 spells CATSDFGRLYGNGSYEQYF. CDR3 DNA: TGTGCCACCAGTGATTTTGGAAGACTCTACGGGAACGGCTCCTACGAGCAGTACTTC. The chain carries TRBV24-1 and TRBJ2-7; a possible D gene is TRBD2 (5 bases). The CDR3 is made up of 19 amino acids. The V end was cut by 1 base, the J end by 0 bases, with 21 bases between. Germline V gives CDR1 KGHDR, CDR2 SFDVKD.

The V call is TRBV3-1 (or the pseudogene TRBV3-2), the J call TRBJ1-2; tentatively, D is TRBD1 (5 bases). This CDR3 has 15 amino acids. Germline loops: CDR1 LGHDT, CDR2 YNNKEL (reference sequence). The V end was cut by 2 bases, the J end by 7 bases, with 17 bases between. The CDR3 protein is CASSQIGPGLSGYTF. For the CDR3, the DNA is TGTGCCAGCAGCCAAATAGGCCCGGGACTGTCTGGCTACACCTTC.

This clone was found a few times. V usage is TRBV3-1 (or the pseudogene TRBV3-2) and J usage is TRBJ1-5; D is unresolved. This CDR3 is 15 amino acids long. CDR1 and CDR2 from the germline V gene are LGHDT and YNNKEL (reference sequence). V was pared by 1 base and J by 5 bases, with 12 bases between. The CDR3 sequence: CASSQGSGPYQPQHF. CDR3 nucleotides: TGTGCCAGCAGCCAAGGTAGCGGACCCTATCAGCCCCAGCATTTT.

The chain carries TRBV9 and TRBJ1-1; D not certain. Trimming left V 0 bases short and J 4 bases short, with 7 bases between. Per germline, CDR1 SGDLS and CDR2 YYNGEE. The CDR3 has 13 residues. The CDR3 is CASSVGPGTEAFF. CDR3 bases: TGTGCCAGCAGCGTAGGTCCGGGCACTGAAGCTTTCTTT.

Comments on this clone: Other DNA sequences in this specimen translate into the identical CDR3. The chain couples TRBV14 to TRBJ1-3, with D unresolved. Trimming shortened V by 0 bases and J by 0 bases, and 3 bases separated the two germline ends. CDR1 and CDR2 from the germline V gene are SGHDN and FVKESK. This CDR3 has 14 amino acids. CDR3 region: CASSQDSSGNTIYF. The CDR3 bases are TGTGCCAGCAGCCAAGACAGCTCTGGAAACACCATATATTTT.

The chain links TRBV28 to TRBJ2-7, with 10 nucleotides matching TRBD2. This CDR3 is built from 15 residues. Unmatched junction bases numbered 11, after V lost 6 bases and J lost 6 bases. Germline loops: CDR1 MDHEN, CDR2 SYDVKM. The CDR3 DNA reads TGTGCCAGCAGCTTAGGACTAGCGGTCCCTCGCGAGCAGTACTTC. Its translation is CASSLGLAVPREQYF.

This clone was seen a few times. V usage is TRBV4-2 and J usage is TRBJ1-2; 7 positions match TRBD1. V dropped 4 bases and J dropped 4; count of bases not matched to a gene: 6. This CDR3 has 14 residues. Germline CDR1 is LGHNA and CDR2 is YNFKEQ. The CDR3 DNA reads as TGTGCCAGCAGCCTGGACAGGTTGGCCTATGGCTACACCTTC. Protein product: CASSLDRLAYGYTF.

DNA for the CDR3: TGTGCCTGTACCAGGCGGGGGAGTTTTAACGAGCAGTACTTC. It translates to CACTRRGSFNEQYF. The chain is built from TRBV30 and TRBJ2-7; 7 nucleotides match TRBD2. Germline trimming cut 6 bases from V and 5 bases from J; bases unmatched to any gene: 13. The CDR3 has 14 residues. Germline lookup yields CDR1 GTSNPN and CDR2 SVGIG (reference sequence).

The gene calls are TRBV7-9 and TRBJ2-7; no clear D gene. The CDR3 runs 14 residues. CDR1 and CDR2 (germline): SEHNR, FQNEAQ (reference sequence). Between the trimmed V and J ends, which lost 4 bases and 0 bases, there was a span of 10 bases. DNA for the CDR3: TGTGCCAGCAGCTCCCTAGTACCCTCCTACGAGCAGTACTTC. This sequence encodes CASSSLVPSYEQYF. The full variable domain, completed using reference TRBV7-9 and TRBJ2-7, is DTGVSQNPRHKITKRGQNVTFRCDPISEHNRLYWYRQTLGQGPEFLTYFQNEAQLEKSRLLSDRFSAERPKGSFSTLEIQRTEQGDSAMYLCASSSLVPSYEQYFGPGTRLTVT.

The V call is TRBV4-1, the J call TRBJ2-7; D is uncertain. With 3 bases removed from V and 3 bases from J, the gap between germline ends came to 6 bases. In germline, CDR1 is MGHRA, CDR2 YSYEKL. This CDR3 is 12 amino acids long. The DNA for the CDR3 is TGCGCCAGCAGCCAGACGGGCTACGAGCAGTACTTC. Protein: CASSQTGYEQYF.

As DNA, the CDR3 is TGCGCCAGCAGTGAGTCGAGGACAGGGGGTACTCAGCCCCAGCATTTT. Translation: CASSESRTGGTQPQHF. The rearrangement uses TRBV10-2 and TRBJ1-5; 10 positions agree with TRBD1. The V gene end was trimmed by 0 bases and the J gene end by 6 bases; junction bases not matched to a gene: 5. Germline-derived CDR1 and CDR2 are WSHSY and SAAADI. There are 16 residues in the CDR3.

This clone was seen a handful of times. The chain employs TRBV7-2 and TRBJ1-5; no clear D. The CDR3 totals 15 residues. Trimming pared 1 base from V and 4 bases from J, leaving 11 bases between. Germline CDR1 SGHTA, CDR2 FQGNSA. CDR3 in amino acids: CASSLEVRENQPQHF. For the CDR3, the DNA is TGTGCCAGCAGCTTAGAGGTCCGGGAAAATCAGCCCCAGCATTTT.

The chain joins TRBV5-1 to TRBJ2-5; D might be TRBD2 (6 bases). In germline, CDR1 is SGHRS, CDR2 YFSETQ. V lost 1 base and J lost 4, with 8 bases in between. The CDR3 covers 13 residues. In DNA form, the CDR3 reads TGCGCCAGCAGCTTGCCGGGGGTAGAGACCCAGTACTTC. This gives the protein CASSLPGVETQYF.

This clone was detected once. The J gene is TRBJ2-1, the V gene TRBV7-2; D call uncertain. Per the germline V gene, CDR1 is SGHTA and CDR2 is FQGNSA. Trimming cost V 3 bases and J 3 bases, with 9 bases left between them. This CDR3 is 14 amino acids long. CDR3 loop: CASSFSRSYNEQFF. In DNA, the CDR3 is TGTGCCAGCAGCTTTTCCCGGAGCTACAATGAGCAGTTCTTC.

For the CDR3, the DNA is TGTGCCAGCAGCGCCTTATTTGGGGACAGGGGGAGCAATCAGCCCCAGCATTTT. This sequence encodes CASSALFGDRGSNQPQHF. The chain uses TRBV28 and TRBJ1-5; 11 nucleotides align to TRBD1. Germline V gene sequence: CDR1 MDHEN, CDR2 SYDVKM. This CDR3 spans 18 amino acids. The ends lost 6 bases at V and 1 base at J; junction bases unmatched: 11.

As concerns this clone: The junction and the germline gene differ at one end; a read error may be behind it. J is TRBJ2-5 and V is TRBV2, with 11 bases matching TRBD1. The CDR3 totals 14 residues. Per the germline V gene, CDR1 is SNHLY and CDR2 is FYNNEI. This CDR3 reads CASREGQGAKTQYF. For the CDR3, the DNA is TGTGCCAGCAGAGAAGGACAGGGGGCAAAGACCCAGTACTTC.

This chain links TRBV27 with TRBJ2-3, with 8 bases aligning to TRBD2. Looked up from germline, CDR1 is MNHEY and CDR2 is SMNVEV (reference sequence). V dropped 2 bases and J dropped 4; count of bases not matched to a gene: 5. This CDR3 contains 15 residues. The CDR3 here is CASSLQAGVADTQYF. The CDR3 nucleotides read TGTGCCAGCAGTTTACAAGCGGGAGTGGCAGATACGCAGTATTTT.

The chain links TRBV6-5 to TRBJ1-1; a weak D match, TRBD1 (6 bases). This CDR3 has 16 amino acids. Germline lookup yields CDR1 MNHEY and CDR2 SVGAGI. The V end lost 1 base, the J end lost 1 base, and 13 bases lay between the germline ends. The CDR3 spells CASSYLGTGPNTEAFF. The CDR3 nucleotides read TGTGCCAGCAGTTACTTGGGTACAGGGCCGAACACTGAAGCTTTCTTT.

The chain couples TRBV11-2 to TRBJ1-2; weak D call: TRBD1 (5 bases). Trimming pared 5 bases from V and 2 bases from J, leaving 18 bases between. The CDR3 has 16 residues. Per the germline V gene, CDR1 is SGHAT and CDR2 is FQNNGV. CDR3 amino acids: CASSPPTPGKNYGYTF. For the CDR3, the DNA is TGTGCCAGCAGCCCCCCAACACCAGGGAAAAACTATGGCTACACCTTC.

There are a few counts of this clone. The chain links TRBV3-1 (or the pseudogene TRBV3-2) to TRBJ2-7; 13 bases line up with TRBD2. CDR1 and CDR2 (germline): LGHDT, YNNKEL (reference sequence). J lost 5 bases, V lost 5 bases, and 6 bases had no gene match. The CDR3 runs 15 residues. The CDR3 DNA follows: TGTGCCAGCAGCGCATGGACTAGCGGGAGTAACGAGCAGTACTTC. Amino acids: CASSAWTSGSNEQYF.

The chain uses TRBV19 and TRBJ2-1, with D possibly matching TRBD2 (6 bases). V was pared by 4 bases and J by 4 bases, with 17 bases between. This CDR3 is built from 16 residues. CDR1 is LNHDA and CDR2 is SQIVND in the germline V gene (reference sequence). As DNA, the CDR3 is TGTGCCAGTAGTACCCCGGGGGTAGCGGTATACAATGAGCAGTTCTTC. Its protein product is CASSTPGVAVYNEQFF.

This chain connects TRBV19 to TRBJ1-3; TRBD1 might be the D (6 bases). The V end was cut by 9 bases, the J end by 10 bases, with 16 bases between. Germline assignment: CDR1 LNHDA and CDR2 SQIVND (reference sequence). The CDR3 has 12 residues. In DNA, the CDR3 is TGTGCCAGGGGGGAGGGGGTAAGGACCATATATTTT. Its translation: CARGEGVRTIYF.

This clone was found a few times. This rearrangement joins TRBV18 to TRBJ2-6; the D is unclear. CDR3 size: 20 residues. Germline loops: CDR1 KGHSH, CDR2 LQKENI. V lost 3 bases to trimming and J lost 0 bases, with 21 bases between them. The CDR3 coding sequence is TGTGCCAGCTCACCTCCGAGGCAGTATCCGTCGCCCTCTGGGGCCAACGTCCTGACTTTC. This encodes CASSPPRQYPSPSGANVLTF.

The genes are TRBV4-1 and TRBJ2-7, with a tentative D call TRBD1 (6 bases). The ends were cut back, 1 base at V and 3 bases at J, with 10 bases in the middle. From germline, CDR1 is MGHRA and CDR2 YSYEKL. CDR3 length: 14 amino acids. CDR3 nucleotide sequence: TGCGCCAGCAGCCAAGTAGAACAGGGCTACGAGCAGTACTTC. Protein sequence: CASSQVEQGYEQYF.

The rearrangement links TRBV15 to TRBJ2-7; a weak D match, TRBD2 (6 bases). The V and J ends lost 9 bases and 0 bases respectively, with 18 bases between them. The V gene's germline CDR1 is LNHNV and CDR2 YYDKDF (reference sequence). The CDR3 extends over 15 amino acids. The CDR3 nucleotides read TGTGCCACGGGCTCCAGGGACTCCAGCTCCTACGAGCAGTACTTC. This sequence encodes CATGSRDSSSYEQYF.

CDR3 DNA: TGCGCCAGCAGCAAGACAGCAATCTTCACAGATACGCAGTATTTT. This codes for CASSKTAIFTDTQYF. The V call is TRBV5-1, the J call TRBJ2-3; D perhaps matches TRBD1 (5 bases). This CDR3 is 15 amino acids long. The germline gives CDR1 SGHRS, CDR2 YFSETQ. V shed 4 bases and J shed 2 bases, with 14 bases lying between them.

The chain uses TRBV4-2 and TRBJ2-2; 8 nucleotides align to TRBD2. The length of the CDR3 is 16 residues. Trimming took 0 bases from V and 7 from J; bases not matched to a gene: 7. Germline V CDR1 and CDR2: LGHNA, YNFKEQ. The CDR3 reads CASSQDPGRAIGELFF. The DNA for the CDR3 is TGTGCCAGCAGCCAAGATCCCGGGAGGGCCATCGGGGAGCTGTTTTTT.